The 7 T cell receptor beta chains reported below all come from one sample, sequenced in a study of blood T cell repertoires in COVID-19. Data came from immunoSEQ multiplex PCR; TCRdb stores just in-frame clones and leaves some out. The table has just over 650,000 clones, around 90% seen once; the top ten hold roughly 0.25%. The sequencing sample was made of peripheral blood. All receptors derive from a young woman with acute or convalescent COVID-19.

This clone was observed a few times. This sequence joins TRBV12-5 and TRBJ1-4; perhaps TRBD1 as D (6 bases). Deletions cut 6 bases from V and 6 bases from J, with 23 bases between. This CDR3 has 17 residues. CDR1 is LGHNT, CDR2 FRNRAP, per germline. This chain's CDR3 is CASGPGQSGAGYEKLFF. In DNA, the CDR3 is TGTGCTAGTGGCCCCGGACAGAGTGGGGCGGGTTATGAAAAACTGTTTTTT.

The rearrangement uses TRBV9 and TRBJ1-1, with unresolved D. The CDR3 has 15 amino acids. With 0 bases removed from V and 0 bases from J, the gap between germline ends came to 9 bases. Germline V gene sequence: CDR1 SGDLS, CDR2 YYNGEE. The CDR3 is CASSVDQALNTEAFF. The DNA for the CDR3 is TGTGCCAGCAGCGTAGATCAAGCACTGAACACTGAAGCTTTCTTT.

The rearrangement links TRBV7-3 to TRBJ1-2, with D uncertain. CDR1 and CDR2 (germline): SGHTA, FQGTGA. Trimming left V 2 bases short and J 3 bases short, with 16 bases between. The CDR3 loop spans 16 amino acids. The DNA of the CDR3 is TGTGCCAGCAGCTTAGTCCGCCGGGTATCGGACTATGGCTACACCTTC. Its translation is CASSLVRRVSDYGYTF. The variable domain in full, with the rest retrieved from reference TRBV7-3 and TRBJ1-2, is GAGVSQTPSNKVTEKGKYVELRCDPISGHTALYWYRQSLGQGPEFLIYFQGTGAADDSGLPNDRFFAVRPEGSVSTLKIQRTERGDSAVYLCASSLVRRVSDYGYTFGSGTRLTVV.

The rearrangement joins TRBV21-1 to TRBJ1-5. TRBV21-1 is a known pseudogene. The CDR3 length is 13 residues. This chain's CDR3 is CASSSGGAQPQHF. The CDR3 coding sequence is TGTGCCAGCAGCAGTGGGGGGGCTCAGCCCCAGCATTTT.

The V and J genes are TRBV6-5 and TRBJ1-3; the D is unclear. Germline V gene sequence: CDR1 MNHEY, CDR2 SVGAGI. The CDR3 totals 15 residues. Trimming removed 7 bases from V and 7 bases from J, with 20 bases in between. The CDR3 DNA follows: TGTGCCAGCACCGAGGGTAATGGGAGGCGGAACACCATATATTTT. It encodes CASTEGNGRRNTIYF.

The V and J genes are TRBV6-1 and TRBJ1-2; 7 bases are a match to TRBD1. Germline V CDR1 and CDR2: MNHNS, SASEGT. The CDR3 has 16 residues. J was trimmed by 7 bases and V by 2 bases; bases with no gene match: 13. CDR3 nucleotides: TGTGCCAGCAGTGAAAGGCCAGGGGGTTGGTTGGGTGGCTACACCTTC. Its protein is CASSERPGGWLGGYTF.

V usage is TRBV12-5 and J usage is TRBJ2-1, with 14 bases identical to TRBD2. CDR1 is LGHNT, CDR2 FRNRAP, per germline. V shed 4 bases, J shed 5 bases, and the junction held 10 bases outside the gene matches. The CDR3 is 18 amino acids. The CDR3 coding sequence is TGTGCTAGTGGTTGGAGGGCCTGGACTAGCGGGGGGAACAATGAGCAGTTCTTC. It codes for CASGWRAWTSGGNNEQFF.